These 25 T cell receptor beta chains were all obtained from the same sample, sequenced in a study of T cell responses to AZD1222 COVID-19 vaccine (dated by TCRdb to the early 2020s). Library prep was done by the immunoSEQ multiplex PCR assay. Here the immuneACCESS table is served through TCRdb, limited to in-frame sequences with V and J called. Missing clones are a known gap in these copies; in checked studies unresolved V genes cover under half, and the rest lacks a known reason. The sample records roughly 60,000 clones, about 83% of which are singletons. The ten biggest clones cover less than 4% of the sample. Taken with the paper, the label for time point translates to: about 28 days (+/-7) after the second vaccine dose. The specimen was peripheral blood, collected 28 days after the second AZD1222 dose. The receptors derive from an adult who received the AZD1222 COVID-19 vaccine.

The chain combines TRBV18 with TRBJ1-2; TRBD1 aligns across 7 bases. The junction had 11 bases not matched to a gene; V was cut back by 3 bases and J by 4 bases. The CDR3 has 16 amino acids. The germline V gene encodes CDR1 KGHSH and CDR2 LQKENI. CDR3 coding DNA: TGTGCCAGCTCACCCGACTCGACAGGGCAGGTCTATGGCTACACCTTC. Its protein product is CASSPDSTGQVYGYTF.

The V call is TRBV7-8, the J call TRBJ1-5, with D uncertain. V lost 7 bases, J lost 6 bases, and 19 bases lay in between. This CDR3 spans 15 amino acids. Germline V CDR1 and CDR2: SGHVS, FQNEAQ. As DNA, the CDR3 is TGTGCCAGCACCCCTGGAGGGATCCGTCGTCAGCCCCAGCATTTT. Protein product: CASTPGGIRRQPQHF.

The CDR3 protein is CASSSEYGYTF. In nucleotides, the CDR3 is TGTGCCAGCAGTTCGGAATATGGCTACACCTTC. J is TRBJ1-2 and V is TRBV28; D is unclear. Germline assignment: CDR1 MDHEN and CDR2 SYDVKM. The CDR3 is made up of 11 amino acids. The ends were cut back, 4 bases at V and 5 bases at J, with 5 bases in the middle.

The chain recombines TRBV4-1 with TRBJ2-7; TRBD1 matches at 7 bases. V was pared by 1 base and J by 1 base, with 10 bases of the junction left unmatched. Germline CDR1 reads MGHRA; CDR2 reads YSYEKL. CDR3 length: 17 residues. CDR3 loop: CASSQVPPTGVSYEQYF. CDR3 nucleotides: TGCGCCAGCAGCCAAGTCCCCCCCACAGGGGTTTCCTACGAGCAGTACTTC.

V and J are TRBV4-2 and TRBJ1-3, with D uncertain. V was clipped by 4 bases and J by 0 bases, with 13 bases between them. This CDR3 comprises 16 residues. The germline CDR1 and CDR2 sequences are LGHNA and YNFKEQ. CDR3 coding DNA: TGTGCCAGCAGCCCTGTAGTCAGCCGCTCTGGAAACACCATATATTTT. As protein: CASSPVVSRSGNTIYF.

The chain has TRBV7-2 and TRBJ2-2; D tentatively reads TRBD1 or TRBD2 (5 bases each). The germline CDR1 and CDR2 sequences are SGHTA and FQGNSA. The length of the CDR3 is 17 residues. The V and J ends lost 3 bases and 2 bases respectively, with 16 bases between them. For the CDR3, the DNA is TGTGCCAGCAGCTTGCCGACAGCCGGGACCAACACCGGGGAGCTGTTTTTT. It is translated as CASSLPTAGTNTGELFF. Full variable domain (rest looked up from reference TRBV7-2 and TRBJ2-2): GAGVSQSPSNKVTEKGKDVELRCDPISGHTALYWYRQSLGQGLEFLIYFQGNSAPDKSGLPSDRFSAERTGGSVSTLTIQRTQQEDSAVYLCASSLPTAGTNTGELFFGEGSRLTVL.

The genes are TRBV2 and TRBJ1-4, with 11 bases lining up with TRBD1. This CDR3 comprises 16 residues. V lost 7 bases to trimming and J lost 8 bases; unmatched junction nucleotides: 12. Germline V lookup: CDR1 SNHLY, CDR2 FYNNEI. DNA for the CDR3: TGTGCCAGCACTACCGGGACAGGGGGAGTCAGGGAAAAACTGTTTTTT. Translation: CASTTGTGGVREKLFF.

The CDR3 loop reads CASSLGSGTASEKLFF. CDR3 DNA: TGTGCCAGCAGCTTAGGTTCCGGGACGGCTTCTGAAAAACTGTTTTTT. The chain couples TRBV7-7 to TRBJ1-4, with D possibly being TRBD1 (5 bases). Trimming pared 1 base from V and 7 bases from J, leaving 16 bases between. This CDR3 contains 16 residues. Germline V gene sequence: CDR1 SSHAT, CDR2 FNYEAQ (reference sequence).

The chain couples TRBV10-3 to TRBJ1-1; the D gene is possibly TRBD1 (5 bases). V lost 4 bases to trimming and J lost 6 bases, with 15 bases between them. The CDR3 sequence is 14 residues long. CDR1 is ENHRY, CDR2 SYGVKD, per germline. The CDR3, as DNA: TGTGCCATCAGTGCTAAACAGGAGGACGCTGAAGCTTTCTTT. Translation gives CAISAKQEDAEAFF.

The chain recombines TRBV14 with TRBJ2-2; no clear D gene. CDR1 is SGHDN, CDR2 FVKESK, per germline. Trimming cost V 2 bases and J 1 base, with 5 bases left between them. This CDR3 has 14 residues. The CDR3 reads CASSQFGNTGELFF. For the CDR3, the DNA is TGTGCCAGCAGCCAATTCGGGAACACCGGGGAGCTGTTTTTT.

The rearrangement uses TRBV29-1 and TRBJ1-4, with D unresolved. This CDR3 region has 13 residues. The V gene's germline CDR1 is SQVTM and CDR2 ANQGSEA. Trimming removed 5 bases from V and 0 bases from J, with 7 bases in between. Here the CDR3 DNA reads TGCAGCGTTCGCGGTTCAACTAATGAAAAACTGTTTTTT. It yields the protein CSVRGSTNEKLFF.

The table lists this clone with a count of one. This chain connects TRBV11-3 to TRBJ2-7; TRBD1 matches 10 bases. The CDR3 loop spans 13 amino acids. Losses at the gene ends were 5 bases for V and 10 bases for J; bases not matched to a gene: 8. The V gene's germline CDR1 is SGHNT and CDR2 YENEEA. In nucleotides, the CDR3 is TGTGCCAGCAGCGATTTACGGGACAGGGGACAGTACTTC. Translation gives CASSDLRDRGQYF.

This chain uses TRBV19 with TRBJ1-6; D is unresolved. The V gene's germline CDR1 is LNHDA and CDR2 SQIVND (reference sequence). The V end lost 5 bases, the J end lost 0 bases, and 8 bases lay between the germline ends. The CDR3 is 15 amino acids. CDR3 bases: TGTGCCAGTAGTGTACAGAGCTCCTATAATTCACCCCTCCACTTT. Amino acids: CASSVQSSYNSPLHF.

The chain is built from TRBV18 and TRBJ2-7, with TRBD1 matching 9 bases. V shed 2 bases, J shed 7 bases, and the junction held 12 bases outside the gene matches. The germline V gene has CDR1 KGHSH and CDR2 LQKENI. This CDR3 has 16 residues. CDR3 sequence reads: CASSPTTGGYSGEQYF. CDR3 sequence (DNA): TGTGCCAGCTCACCAACGACAGGGGGGTACTCGGGTGAGCAGTACTTC. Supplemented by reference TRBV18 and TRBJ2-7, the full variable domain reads NAGVMQNPRHLVRRRGQEARLRCSPMKGHSHVYWYRQLPEEGLKFMVYLQKENIIDESGMPKERFSAEFPKEGPSILRIQQVVRGDSAAYFCASSPTTGGYSGEQYFGPGTRLTVT.

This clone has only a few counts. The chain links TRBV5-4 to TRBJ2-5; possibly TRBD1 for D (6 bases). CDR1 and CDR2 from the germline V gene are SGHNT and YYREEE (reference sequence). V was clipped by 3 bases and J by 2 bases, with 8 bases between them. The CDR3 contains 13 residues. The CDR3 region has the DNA TGTGCCAGCAGCTCACAGGGACAAGAGACCCAGTACTTC. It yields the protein CASSSQGQETQYF.

The DNA of the CDR3 is TGTGCCAGCATTCAAGCATTCGGGACAGGTCCCTACGAGCAGTACTTC. This encodes CASIQAFGTGPYEQYF. This chain links TRBV28 with TRBJ2-7, with 8 bases fitting TRBD1. The CDR3 totals 16 residues. J gave up 2 bases and V 7 bases, and 13 bases lay outside the gene matches. Germline loops: CDR1 MDHEN, CDR2 SYDVKM.

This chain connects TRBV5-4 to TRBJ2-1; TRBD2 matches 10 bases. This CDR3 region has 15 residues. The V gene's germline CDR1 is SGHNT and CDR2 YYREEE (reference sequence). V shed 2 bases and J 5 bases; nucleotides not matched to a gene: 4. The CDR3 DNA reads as TGTGCCAGCAGCTTTGACGGGACTAGCGACAATGAGCAGTTCTTC. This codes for CASSFDGTSDNEQFF.

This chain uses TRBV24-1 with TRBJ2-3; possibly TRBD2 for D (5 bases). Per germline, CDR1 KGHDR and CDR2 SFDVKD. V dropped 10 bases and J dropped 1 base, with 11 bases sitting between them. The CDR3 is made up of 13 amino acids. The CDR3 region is CATQFGGTDTQYF. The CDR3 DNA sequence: TGTGCCACGCAGTTCGGGGGCACAGATACGCAGTATTTT.

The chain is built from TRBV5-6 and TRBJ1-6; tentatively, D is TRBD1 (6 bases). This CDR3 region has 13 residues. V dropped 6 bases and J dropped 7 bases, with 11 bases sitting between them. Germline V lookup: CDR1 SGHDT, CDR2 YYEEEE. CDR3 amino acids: CASKHRANSPLHF. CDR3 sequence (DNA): TGTGCCAGCAAACACAGGGCCAATTCACCCCTCCACTTT.

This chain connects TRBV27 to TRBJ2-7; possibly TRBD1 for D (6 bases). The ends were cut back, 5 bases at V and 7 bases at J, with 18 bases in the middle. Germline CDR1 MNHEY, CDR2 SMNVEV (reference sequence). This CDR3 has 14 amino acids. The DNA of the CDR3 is TGTGCCAGCAGTACTCAACAGGGATGGGGAGAGCAGTACTTC. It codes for CASSTQQGWGEQYF.

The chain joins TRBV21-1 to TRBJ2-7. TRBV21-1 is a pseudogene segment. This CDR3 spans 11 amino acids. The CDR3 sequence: CASSKGYEQYF. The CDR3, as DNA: TGTGCCAGCAGCAAAGGATACGAGCAGTACTTC.

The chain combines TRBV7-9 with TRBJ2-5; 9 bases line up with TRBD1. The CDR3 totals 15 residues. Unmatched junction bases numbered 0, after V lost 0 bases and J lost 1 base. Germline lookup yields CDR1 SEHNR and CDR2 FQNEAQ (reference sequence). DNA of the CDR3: TGTGCCAGCAGCTTAGCGACAGGGGGCCAAGAGACCCAGTACTTC. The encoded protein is CASSLATGGQETQYF. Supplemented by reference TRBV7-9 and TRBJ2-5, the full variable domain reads DTGVSQNPRHKITKRGQNVTFRCDPISEHNRLYWYRQTLGQGPEFLTYFQNEAQLEKSRLLSDRFSAERPKGSFSTLEIQRTEQGDSAMYLCASSLATGGQETQYFGPGTRLLVL.

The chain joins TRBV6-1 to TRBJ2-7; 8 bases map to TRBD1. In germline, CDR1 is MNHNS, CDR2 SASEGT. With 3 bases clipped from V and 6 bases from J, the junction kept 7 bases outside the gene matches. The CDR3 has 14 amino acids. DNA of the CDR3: TGTGCCAGCAGTGAGTCAGGGGGCGGAGGCGAGCAGTACTTC. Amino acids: CASSESGGGGEQYF.

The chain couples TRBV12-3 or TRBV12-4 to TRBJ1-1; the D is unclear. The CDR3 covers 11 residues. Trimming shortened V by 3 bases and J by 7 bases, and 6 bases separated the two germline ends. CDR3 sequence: CASSFAGEAFF. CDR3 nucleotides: TGTGCCAGCAGTTTCGCGGGTGAAGCTTTCTTT.

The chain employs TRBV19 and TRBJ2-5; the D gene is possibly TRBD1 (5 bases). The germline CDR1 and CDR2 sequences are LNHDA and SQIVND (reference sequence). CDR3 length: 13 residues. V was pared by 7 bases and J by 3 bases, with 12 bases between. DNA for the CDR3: TGTGCCAGTACTCCCTCCAGGGAAGAGACCCAGTACTTC. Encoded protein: CASTPSREETQYF. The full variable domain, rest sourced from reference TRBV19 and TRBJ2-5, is DGGITQSPKYLFRKEGQNVTLSCEQNLNHDAMYWYRQDPGQGLRLIYYSQIVNDFQKGDIAEGYSVSREKKESFPLTVTSAQKNPTAFYLCASTPSREETQYFGPGTRLLVL.